Reported below is one T cell receptor (beta chain). These data originate in a study of blood T cell repertoires in COVID-19. Some clones are missing from TCRdb's copy, which holds only in-frame ones; the method was immunoSEQ multiplex PCR. The sample has tens of thousands of clones, 75% to 95% seen once. Trimming at V came to 2 bases and at J to 7 bases, leaving 4 bases not matched to a gene. The CDR3 extends over 14 amino acids. Germline CDR1 and CDR2: MNHEY and SVGAGI. The source is a human donor with active COVID-19. The donor label of this sample is uncertain. The chain carries TRBV6-5 and TRBJ2-1; 8 positions agree with TRBD1. Specimen: peripheral blood. CDR3 sequence reads: CASSYGQGMNEQFF. The CDR3 DNA reads as TGTGCCAGCAGTTACGGACAGGGTATGAATGAGCAGTTCTTC.